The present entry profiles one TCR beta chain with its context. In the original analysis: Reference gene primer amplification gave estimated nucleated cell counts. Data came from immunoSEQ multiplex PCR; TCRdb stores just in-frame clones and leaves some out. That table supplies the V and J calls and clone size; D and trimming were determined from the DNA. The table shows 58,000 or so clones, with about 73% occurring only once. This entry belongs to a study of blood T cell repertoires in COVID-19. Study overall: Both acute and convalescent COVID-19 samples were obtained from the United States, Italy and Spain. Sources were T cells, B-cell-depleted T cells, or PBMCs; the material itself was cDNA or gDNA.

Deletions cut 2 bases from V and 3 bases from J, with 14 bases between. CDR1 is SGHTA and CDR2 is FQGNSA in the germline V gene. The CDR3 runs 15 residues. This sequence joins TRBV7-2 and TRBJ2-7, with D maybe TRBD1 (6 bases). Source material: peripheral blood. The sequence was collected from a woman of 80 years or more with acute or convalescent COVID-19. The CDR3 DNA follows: TGTGCCAGCAGCTTACGGACAGCTTCGGGCTACGAGCAGTACTTC. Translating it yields CASSLRTASGYEQYF.